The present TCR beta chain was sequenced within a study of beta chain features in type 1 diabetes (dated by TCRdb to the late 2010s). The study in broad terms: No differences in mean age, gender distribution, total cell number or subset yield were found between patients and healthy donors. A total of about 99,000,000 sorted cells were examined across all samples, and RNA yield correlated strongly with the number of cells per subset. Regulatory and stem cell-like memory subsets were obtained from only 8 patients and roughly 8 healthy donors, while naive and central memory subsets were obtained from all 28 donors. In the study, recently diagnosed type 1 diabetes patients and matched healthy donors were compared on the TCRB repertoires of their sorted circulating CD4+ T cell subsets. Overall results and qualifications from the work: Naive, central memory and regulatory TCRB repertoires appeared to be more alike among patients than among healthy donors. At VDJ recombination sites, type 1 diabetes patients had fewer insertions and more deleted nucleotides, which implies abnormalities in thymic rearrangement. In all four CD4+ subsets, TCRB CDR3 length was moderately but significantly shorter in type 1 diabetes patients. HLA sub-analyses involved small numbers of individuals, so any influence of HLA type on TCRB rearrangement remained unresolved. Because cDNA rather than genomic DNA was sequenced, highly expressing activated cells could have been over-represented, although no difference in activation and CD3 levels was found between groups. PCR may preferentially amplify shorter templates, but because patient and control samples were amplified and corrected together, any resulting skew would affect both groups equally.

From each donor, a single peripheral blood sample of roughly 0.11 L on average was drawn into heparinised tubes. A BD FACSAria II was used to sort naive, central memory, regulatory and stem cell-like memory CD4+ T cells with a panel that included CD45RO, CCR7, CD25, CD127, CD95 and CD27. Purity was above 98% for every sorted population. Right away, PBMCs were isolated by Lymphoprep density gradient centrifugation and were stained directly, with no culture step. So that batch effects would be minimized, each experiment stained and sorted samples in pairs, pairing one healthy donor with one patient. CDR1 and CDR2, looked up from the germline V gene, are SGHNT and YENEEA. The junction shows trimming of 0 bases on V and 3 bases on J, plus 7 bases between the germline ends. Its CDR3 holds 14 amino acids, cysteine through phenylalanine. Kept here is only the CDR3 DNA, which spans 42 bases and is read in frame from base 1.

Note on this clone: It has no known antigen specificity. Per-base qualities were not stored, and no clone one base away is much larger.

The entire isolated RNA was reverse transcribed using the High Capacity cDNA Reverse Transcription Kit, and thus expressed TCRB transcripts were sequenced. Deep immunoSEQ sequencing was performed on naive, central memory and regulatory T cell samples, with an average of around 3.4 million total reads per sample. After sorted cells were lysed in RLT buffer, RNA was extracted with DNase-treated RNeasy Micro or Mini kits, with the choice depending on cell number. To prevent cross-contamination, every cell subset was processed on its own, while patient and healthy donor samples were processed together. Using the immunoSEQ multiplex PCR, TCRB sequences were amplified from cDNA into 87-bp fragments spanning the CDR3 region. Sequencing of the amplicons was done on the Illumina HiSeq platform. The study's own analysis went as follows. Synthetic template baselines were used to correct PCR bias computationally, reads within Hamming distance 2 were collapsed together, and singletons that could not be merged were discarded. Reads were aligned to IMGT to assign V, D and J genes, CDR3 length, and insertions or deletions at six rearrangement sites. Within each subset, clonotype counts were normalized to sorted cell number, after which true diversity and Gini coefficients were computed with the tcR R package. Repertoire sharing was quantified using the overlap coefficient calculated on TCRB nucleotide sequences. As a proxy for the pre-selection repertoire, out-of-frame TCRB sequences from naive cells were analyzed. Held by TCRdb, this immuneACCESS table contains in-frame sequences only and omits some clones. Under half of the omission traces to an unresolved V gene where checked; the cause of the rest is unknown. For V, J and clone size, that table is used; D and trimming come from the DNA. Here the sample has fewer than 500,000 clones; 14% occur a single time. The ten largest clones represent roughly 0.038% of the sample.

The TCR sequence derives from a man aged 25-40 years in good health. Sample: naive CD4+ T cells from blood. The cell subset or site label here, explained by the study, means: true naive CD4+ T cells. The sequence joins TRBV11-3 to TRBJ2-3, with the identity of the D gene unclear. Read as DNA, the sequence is TGTGCCAGCAGCTTAGAAAGCCGAACAGATACGCAGTATTTT. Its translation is CASSLESRTDTQYF. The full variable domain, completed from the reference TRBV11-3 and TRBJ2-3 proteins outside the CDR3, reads EAGVVQSPRYKIIEKKQPVAFWCNPISGHNTLYWYLQNLGQGPELLIRYENEEAVDDSQLPKDRFSAERLKGVDSTLKIQPAELGDSAVYLCASSLESRTDTQYFGPGTRLTVL.